Described below is a single T cell receptor beta chain sequence and its context. Its antigen remains unknown. These data come from a study of CD8+ T cells in alopecia areata. The CDR3 has 14 residues. Germline assignment: CDR1 SGHKS and CDR2 YYEKEE (reference sequence). Trimming removed 2 bases from V and 6 bases from J, with 12 bases in between. Whole-study findings and limits: Sequencing of scalp samples also captures resident alphabeta T cells of normal skin. Mice showed TCR sharing more clearly than patients did, possibly owing to HLA.

Extraction of RNA preceded its reverse transcription into cDNA, which served as the sequencing template. Sequencing was performed with immunoSEQ multiplex PCR; in TCRdb, only in-frame clones are kept and a portion is missing. The profile shows 150,000 or so clones, about 53% of them singletons. The chain recombines TRBV5-5 with TRBJ1-5, with D maybe TRBD1 (5 bases). The receptor was derived from a human donor with alopecia areata. The specimen comprised CD8+ T cells sorted from blood, sampled at week 0. The CDR3 sequence: CASSFSDSGQPQHF. The CDR3 nucleotides read TGTGCCAGCAGCTTTTCCGACAGCGGTCAGCCCCAGCATTTT.